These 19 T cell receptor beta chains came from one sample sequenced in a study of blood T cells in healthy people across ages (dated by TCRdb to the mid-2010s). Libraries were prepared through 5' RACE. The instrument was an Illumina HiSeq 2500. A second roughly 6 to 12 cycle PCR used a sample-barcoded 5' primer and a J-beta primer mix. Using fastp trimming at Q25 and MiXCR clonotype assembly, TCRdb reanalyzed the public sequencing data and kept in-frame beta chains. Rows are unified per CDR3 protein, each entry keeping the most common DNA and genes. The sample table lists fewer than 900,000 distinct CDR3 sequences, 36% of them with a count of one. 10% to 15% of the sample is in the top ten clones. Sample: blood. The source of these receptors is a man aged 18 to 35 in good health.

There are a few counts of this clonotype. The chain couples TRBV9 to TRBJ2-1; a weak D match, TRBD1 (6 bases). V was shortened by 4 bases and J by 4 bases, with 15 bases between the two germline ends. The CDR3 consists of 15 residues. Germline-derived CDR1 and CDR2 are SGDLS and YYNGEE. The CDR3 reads CASSTGTPDYNEQFF. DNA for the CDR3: TGTGCCAGCAGCACCGGGACACCCGATTACAATGAGCAGTTCTTC.

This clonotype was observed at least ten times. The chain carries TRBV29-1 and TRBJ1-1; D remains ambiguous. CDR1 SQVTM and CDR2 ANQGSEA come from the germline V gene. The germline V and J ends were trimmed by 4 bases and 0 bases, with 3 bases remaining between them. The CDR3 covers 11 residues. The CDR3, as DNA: TGCAGCGTTGTAGTGAACACTGAAGCTTTCTTT. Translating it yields CSVVVNTEAFF.

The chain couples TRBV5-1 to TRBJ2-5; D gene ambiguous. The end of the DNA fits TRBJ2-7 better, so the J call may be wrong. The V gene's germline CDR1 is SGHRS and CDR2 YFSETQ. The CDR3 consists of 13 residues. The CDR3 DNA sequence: TGCGCCAGCAGCGTGAGTGGGGTAAGCGAGCAGTACTTC. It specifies CASSVSGVSEQYF.

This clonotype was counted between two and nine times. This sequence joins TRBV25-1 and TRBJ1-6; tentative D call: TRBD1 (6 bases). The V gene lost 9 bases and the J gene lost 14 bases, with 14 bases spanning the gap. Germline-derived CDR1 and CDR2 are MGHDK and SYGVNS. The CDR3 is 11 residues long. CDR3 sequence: CASTAGTSLHF. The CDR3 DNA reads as TGTGCCAGTACAGCCGGGACATCCCTCCACTTT.

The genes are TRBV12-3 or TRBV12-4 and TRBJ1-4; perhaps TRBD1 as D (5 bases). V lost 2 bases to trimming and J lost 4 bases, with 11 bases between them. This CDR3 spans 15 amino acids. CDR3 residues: CASSLMQGNNEKLFF. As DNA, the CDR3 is TGTGCCAGCAGTTTAATGCAGGGCAATAATGAAAAACTGTTTTTT.

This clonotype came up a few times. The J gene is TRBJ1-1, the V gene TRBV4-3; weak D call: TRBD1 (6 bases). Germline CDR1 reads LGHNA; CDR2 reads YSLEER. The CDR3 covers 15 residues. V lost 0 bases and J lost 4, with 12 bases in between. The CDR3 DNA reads TGCGCCAGCAGCCAAGATGGGGGCAGGGTCACTGAAGCTTTCTTT. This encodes CASSQDGGRVTEAFF.

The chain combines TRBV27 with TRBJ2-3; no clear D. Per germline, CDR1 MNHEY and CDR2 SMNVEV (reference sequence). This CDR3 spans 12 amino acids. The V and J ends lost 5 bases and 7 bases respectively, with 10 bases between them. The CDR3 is CASSLTRNTQYF. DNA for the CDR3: TGTGCCAGCAGTCTAACCCGAAATACGCAGTATTTT.

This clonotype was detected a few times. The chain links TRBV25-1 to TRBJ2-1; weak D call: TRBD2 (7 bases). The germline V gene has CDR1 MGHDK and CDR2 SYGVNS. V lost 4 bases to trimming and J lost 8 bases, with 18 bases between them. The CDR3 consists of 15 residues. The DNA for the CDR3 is TGTGCCAGCAGTGCCGTCCGGGGGGCCGGCGATGAGCAGTTCTTC. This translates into CASSAVRGAGDEQFF.

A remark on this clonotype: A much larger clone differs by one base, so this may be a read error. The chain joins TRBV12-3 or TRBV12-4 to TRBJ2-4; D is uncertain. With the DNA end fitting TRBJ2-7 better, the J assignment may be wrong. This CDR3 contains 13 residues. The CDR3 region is CASSYPDPYEQYF. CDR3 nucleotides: TGTGCCAGCAGTTATCCAGACCCCTACGAGCAGTACTTC.

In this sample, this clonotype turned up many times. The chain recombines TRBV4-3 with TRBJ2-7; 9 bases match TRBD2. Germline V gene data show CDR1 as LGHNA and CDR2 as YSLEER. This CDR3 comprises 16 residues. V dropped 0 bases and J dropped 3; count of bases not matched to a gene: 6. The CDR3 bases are TGCGCCAGCAGCCAAGATCTAGCGGGGCCGATCTACGAGCAGTACTTC. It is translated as CASSQDLAGPIYEQYF.

The CDR3 DNA reads as TGTGCCAGCACCCAGGGGGGTAATTCCAATGAGCAGTTCTTC. Translated, it gives CASTQGGNSNEQFF. The chain links TRBV6-2 or TRBV6-3 to TRBJ2-1; a weak D match, TRBD1 (7 bases). The CDR3 length is 14 residues. V was cut by 7 bases and J by 6 bases, with 16 bases left in between. The V gene's germline CDR1 is MNHEY and CDR2 SVGEGT.

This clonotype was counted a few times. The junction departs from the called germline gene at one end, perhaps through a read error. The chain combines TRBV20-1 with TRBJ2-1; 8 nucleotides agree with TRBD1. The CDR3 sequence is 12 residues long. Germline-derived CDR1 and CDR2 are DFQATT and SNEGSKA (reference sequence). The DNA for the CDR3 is TGCAGTGCTAGTGACAGGGGCTATGAACAGTTCTTC. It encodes CSASDRGYEQFF.

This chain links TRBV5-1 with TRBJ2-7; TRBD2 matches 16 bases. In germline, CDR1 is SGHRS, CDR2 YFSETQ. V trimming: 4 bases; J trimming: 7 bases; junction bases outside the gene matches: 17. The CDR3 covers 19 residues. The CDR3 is CASSDPGLAGGKSYNEQYF. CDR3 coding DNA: TGCGCCAGCAGCGACCCGGGACTAGCGGGGGGGAAGTCCTACAATGAGCAGTACTTC.

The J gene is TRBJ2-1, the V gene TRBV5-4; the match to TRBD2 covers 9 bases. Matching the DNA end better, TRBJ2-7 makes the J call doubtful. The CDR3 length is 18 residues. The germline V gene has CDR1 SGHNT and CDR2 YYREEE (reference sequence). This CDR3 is CASSPDLSGGGSYNEQYF. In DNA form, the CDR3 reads TGTGCCAGCAGCCCCGATCTTAGCGGGGGTGGGTCCTACAATGAGCAGTACTTC.

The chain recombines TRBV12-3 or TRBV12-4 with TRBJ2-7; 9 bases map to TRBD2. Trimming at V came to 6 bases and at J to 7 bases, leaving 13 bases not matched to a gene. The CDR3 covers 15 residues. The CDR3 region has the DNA TGTGCCAGCAGCCCCACGCGGACTAGCGAGGGTGAGCAGTACTTC. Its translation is CASSPTRTSEGEQYF.

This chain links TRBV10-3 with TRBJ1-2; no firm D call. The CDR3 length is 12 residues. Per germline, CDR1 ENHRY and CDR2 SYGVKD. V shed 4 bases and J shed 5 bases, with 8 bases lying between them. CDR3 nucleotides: TGTGCCATCAGTGTGTCGGATTATGGCTACACCTTC. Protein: CAISVSDYGYTF.

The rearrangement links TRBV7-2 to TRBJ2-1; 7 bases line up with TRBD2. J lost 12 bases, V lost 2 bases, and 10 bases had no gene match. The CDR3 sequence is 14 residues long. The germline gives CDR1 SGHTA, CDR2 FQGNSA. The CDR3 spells CASSLKRGEGGQFF. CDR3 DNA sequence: TGTGCCAGCAGCTTAAAGAGAGGGGAGGGTGGGCAGTTCTTC.

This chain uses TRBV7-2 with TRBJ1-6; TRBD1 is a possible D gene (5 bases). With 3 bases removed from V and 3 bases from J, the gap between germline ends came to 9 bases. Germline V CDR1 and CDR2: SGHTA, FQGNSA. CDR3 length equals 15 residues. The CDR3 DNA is TGTGCCAGCAGCTTGACAGAGATCTATAATTCACCCCTCCACTTT. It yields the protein CASSLTEIYNSPLHF.

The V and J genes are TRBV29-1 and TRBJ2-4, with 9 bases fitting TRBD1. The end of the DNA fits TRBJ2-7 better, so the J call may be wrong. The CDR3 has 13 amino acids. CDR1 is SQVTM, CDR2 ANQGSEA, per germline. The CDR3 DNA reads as TGCAGCGTTGCAGGGACAGGGTGGTACGAGCAGTACTTC. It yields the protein CSVAGTGWYEQYF.